The source of this T cell receptor (beta chain) is a study of cytomegalovirus exposure and HLA in healthy donors. The study, taken as a whole, reports: In a later analysis, TCR beta V- and J-gene trimming showed a link to a missense DCLRE1C variant. When a later analysis was performed, an Asian-associated ancestry cluster reportedly had fewer N-insertions than the approximately 690-donor mean. Productive rates of about 90% or about 30% were seen for most TCR beta V segments in an earlier analysis.

Primers: 60 Vbeta forward and 13 Jbeta reverse. Data came from immunoSEQ multiplex PCR; TCRdb stores just in-frame clones and leaves some out. This sample yields more than 100,000 clones, of which around three quarters are seen a single time; 1% belongs to the top ten. V trimming: 5 bases; J trimming: 3 bases; junction bases outside the gene matches: 3. This CDR3 has 14 amino acids. Germline V gene lookup returns CDR1 SNHLY and CDR2 FYNNEI. To note about this clone: Its antigen is unknown.

The J gene is TRBJ2-3, the V gene TRBV2; 9 bases are a match to TRBD1. The sequenced sample was PBMCs. The TCR sequence derives from a man aged 40-49 years in good health and CMV-seronegative. Written as DNA, the CDR3 is TGTGCCAGCAGTCCCGGGACAGGGACAGATACGCAGTATTTT. Protein sequence: CASSPGTGTDTQYF.